The entry that follows covers one T cell receptor beta chain sequence. Its antigen is as yet unknown. The length of the CDR3 is 15 residues. V gave up 5 bases and J gave up 7 bases; unmatched junction bases: 8. The germline V gene encodes CDR1 SGHTA and CDR2 FQGNSA. This entry belongs to a study of shared clonotypes between healthy human individuals. Each subset's genomic DNA was shared equally among a number of immunoSEQ plates. Repertoires were generated with immunoSEQ multiplex PCR, while TCRdb's copy carries only in-frame clones and drops some. The sample lists 1.5 million to 2.5 million clones, about 94% occurring once. Naive CD8 cells, CD45RO-negative and positively selected for CCR7, excluded terminally differentiated effector memory CD45RA+ cells. General study points: Estimated richness values were generally larger in naive subsets than in memory subsets. Donor scarcity curtailed the genetic and exposure-history diversity represented herein. Though the depth was large, rarefaction showed that sorted-subset sequencing was incomplete.

This sequence joins TRBV7-2 and TRBJ1-6, with 7 bases lining up with TRBD1. The sequenced material came from naive CD8+ T cells sorted from blood. This TCR came from a man younger than 35 in good health. CDR3 sequence (DNA): TGTGCCAGCAGCACGCGACAGGGCAAGAATTCACCCCTCCACTTT. Residues: CASSTRQGKNSPLHF.